These 31 T cell receptor beta chains came from one sample sequenced in a study of shared clonotypes between healthy human individuals. The repertoire was sequenced with immunoSEQ multiplex PCR; TCRdb's copy has only in-frame clones and lacks some. This table has 950,000 to 1,200,000 clones, 70% to 85% appearing once. The material sequenced was memory CD4+ T cells from PBMCs. Described subset: CD45RA-negative fraction. The receptors originated from a man aged 18 to 29 in good health. Some clones in this sample may be carry-over from other donors' samples.

For this clone: This clone may be a read error of a much larger clone one base away. Different DNA sequences within this sample yield the same CDR3. The chain links TRBV7-2 to TRBJ2-7, with TRBD1 matching 10 bases. Germline-derived CDR1 and CDR2 are SGHTA and FQGNSA. V lost 2 bases and J lost 3; bases outside the gene matches: 1. The CDR3 consists of 14 residues. The CDR3 DNA is TGTGCCAGCAGCTTAAGGGACAGGGGCTACGAGCAGTACTTC. The encoded protein is CASSLRDRGYEQYF. Variable domain in full (rest from reference TRBV7-2 and TRBJ2-7): GAGVSQSPSNKVTEKGKDVELRCDPISGHTALYWYRQSLGQGLEFLIYFQGNSAPDKSGLPSDRFSAERTGGSVSTLTIQRTQQEDSAVYLCASSLRDRGYEQYFGPGTRLTVT.

The chain has TRBV5-1 and TRBJ2-7; TRBD2 aligns across 11 bases. This CDR3 has 15 residues. V shed 0 bases and J 3 bases; nucleotides not matched to a gene: 2. Germline values: CDR1 SGHRS, CDR2 YFSETQ. The CDR3 coding sequence is TGCGCCAGCAGCTTGGGAGGACTAGCGGGCTACGAGCAGTACTTC. This translates into CASSLGGLAGYEQYF.

V gene TRBV28 combines with J gene TRBJ2-7, with D unclear. V lost 6 bases, J lost 0 bases, and 24 bases lay in between. Germline V gene sequence: CDR1 MDHEN, CDR2 SYDVKM. CDR3 length equals 18 residues. The CDR3 DNA follows: TGTGCCAGCAGCCGACTCAATCCCTCGAAGACGGGCTCCTACGAGCAGTACTTC. Translated, it gives CASSRLNPSKTGSYEQYF.

The chain links TRBV2 to TRBJ1-1; TRBD1 is a possible D gene (5 bases). The CDR3 is 15 residues long. Deletions cut 0 bases from V and 4 bases from J, with 12 bases between. Germline CDR1 and CDR2: SNHLY and FYNNEI. In DNA form, the CDR3 reads TGTGCCAGCAGTGAAGCGCCAGGGAAGAGCACTGAAGCTTTCTTT. As protein: CASSEAPGKSTEAFF.

This chain joins TRBV7-2 and TRBJ2-4, with 7 bases identical to TRBD1. The CDR3 spans 15 residues. The trim removed 7 bases at V and 5 bases at J, leaving 11 bases unmatched. Looked up from germline, CDR1 is SGHTA and CDR2 is FQGNSA. The chain's CDR3 is CASIPSTGYQNIQYF. CDR3 nucleotides: TGTGCCAGCATTCCGTCGACAGGGTACCAAAACATTCAGTACTTC.

The chain uses TRBV7-3 and TRBJ1-3; D gene uncertain. The CDR3 extends over 14 amino acids. V lost 2 bases, J lost 8 bases, and 13 bases lay in between. Germline V lookup: CDR1 SGHTA, CDR2 FQGTGA. For the CDR3, the DNA is TGTGCCAGCAGCTTAGCAGGCTGGAGGGACACCATATATTTT. It translates to CASSLAGWRDTIYF.

This sequence joins TRBV2 and TRBJ1-5, with 8 bases matching TRBD1. The CDR3 totals 15 residues. The germline V gene has CDR1 SNHLY and CDR2 FYNNEI. With V trimmed by 7 bases and J by 4 bases, 9 bases remained unmatched. In DNA, the CDR3 is TGTGCCAGCACCGGACAGGGTACAAGAAATCAGCCCCAGCATTTT. It yields the protein CASTGQGTRNQPQHF. Filled out from reference TRBV2 and TRBJ1-5, the complete variable domain reads EPEVTQTPSHQVTQMGQEVILRCVPISNHLYFYWYRQILGQKVEFLVSFYNNEISEKSEIFDDQFSVERPDGSNFTLKIRSTKLEDSAMYFCASTGQGTRNQPQHFGDGTRLSIL.

This chain links TRBV5-1 with TRBJ2-6, with 7 bases aligning to TRBD2. The V and J ends lost 0 bases and 3 bases, in that order; junction bases with no gene match: 12. The CDR3 totals 19 residues. From germline, CDR1 is SGHRS and CDR2 YFSETQ. CDR3 bases: TGCGCCAGCAGCTTGGCCGGTAGAGCCACTAGCGTTGGGGCCAACGTCCTGACTTTC. Its translation: CASSLAGRATSVGANVLTF. The full variable domain, in which reference TRBV5-1 and TRBJ2-6 provide the parts outside the CDR3, is KAGVTQTPRYLIKTRGQQVTLSCSPISGHRSVSWYQQTPGQGLQFLFEYFSETQRNKGNFPGRFSGRQFSNSRSEMNVSTLELGDSALYLCASSLAGRATSVGANVLTFGAGSRLTVL.

This clone appeared a single time. J is TRBJ2-3 and V is TRBV5-6, with TRBD2 matching 10 bases. V lost 4 bases to trimming and J lost 0 bases; unmatched junction nucleotides: 8. CDR1 and CDR2 (germline): SGHDT, YYEEEE. The CDR3 length is 17 residues. CDR3 in DNA: TGTGCCAGCAGCCCATTGGCGACTAGCGGGAGCACAGATACGCAGTATTTT. Translated: CASSPLATSGSTDTQYF. The variable domain in full, completed from reference TRBV5-6 and TRBJ2-3, reads DAGVTQSPTHLIKTRGQQVTLRCSPKSGHDTVSWYQQALGQGPQFIFQYYEEEERQRGNFPDRFSGHQFPNYSSELNVNALLLGDSALYLCASSPLATSGSTDTQYFGPGTRLTVL.

This rearrangement joins TRBV27 to TRBJ2-7; 12 bases align to TRBD1. The V gene end was trimmed by 8 bases and the J gene end by 5 bases; junction bases not matched to a gene: 10. Germline-derived CDR1 and CDR2 are MNHEY and SMNVEV (reference sequence). The CDR3 is 15 amino acids. CDR3 in DNA: TGTGCCAGCTGTCGCTGGGGACAGGGGGCCAACGAGCAGTACTTC. As protein: CASCRWGQGANEQYF.

The J gene is TRBJ2-2, the V gene TRBV21-1; the D call TRBD1 from the table was never checked on the DNA. TRBV21-1 is recorded as a pseudogene. The CDR3 spans 15 residues. The CDR3 loop reads CASVGTARGWGELFF. The CDR3 nucleotides read TGTGCCAGCGTTGGGACAGCCCGGGGATGGGGGGAGCTGTTTTTT.

V usage is TRBV4-3 and J usage is TRBJ2-1; D unresolved. The CDR3 runs to 15 residues. Germline-derived CDR1 and CDR2 are LGHNA and YSLEER. The V and J ends lost 0 bases and 3 bases respectively, with 9 bases between them. This CDR3 reads CASSQDFSSYNEQFF. CDR3 sequence (DNA): TGCGCCAGCAGCCAAGATTTTAGCAGCTACAATGAGCAGTTCTTC.

This sequence joins TRBV5-4 and TRBJ1-2; D gene unclear. The CDR3 length is 13 residues. Trimming pared 0 bases from V and 0 bases from J, leaving 3 bases between. Germline V gene sequence: CDR1 SGHNT, CDR2 YYREEE (reference sequence). The CDR3 DNA sequence: TGTGCCAGCAGCTTGGCGGCTAACTATGGCTACACCTTC. Its protein product is CASSLAANYGYTF.

This clone occurred a few times. The chain is built from TRBV5-6 and TRBJ2-7, with 10 positions matching TRBD2. J gave up 7 bases and V 3 bases, and 7 bases lay outside the gene matches. CDR1 is SGHDT and CDR2 is YYEEEE in the germline V gene. CDR3 length equals 14 residues. The CDR3 nucleotides are TGTGCCAGCAGCTGGGGGCTAGCGGGAGTTGAGCAGTACTTC. The encoded protein is CASSWGLAGVEQYF. Full variable domain (outside the CDR3, taken from reference TRBV5-6 and TRBJ2-7): DAGVTQSPTHLIKTRGQQVTLRCSPKSGHDTVSWYQQALGQGPQFIFQYYEEEERQRGNFPDRFSGHQFPNYSSELNVNALLLGDSALYLCASSWGLAGVEQYFGPGTRLTVT.

The chain employs TRBV11-2 and TRBJ1-1; 7 bases map to TRBD1. This CDR3 has 13 residues. V shed 4 bases, J shed 10 bases, and the junction held 9 bases outside the gene matches. From germline, CDR1 is SGHAT and CDR2 FQNNGV. The CDR3 reads CASSSYRQGVAFF. The CDR3 DNA reads TGTGCCAGCAGCTCCTACCGCCAGGGGGTAGCTTTCTTT.

This clone occurred once. The chain carries TRBV6-6 and TRBJ2-7; 8 bases fit TRBD2. CDR1 is MNHNY and CDR2 is SVGAGI in the germline V gene (reference sequence). J was trimmed by 6 bases and V by 2 bases; bases with no gene match: 6. This CDR3 is built from 14 residues. The CDR3 DNA sequence: TGTGCCAGCAGTTACACTCGGACTAGCCGCGAGCAGTACTTC. Encoded protein: CASSYTRTSREQYF.

This rearrangement joins TRBV11-2 to TRBJ1-4, with TRBD1 identical over 8 bases. V lost 4 bases, J lost 6 bases, and 7 bases stayed unmatched. Germline-derived CDR1 and CDR2 are SGHAT and FQNNGV. The CDR3 length is 15 residues. The CDR3 DNA reads TGTGCCAGCAGCTCCCCCGGGACAGGACATGAAAAACTGTTTTTT. It is translated as CASSSPGTGHEKLFF.

The sample holds many counts of this clone. CDR3 region: CASGNLGLSGNTIYF. CDR3 sequence (DNA): TGTGCCAGCGGAAACTTAGGACTTTCTGGAAACACCATATATTTT. The chain couples TRBV7-8 to TRBJ1-3; D uncertain. The CDR3 totals 15 residues. The germline V and J ends were trimmed by 8 bases and 1 base, with 15 bases remaining between them. Per the germline V gene, CDR1 is SGHVS and CDR2 is FQNEAQ.

The rearrangement joins TRBV4-1 to TRBJ2-3; 8 positions agree with TRBD1. V shed 4 bases, J shed 4 bases, and the junction held 7 bases outside the gene matches. CDR1 and CDR2 from the germline V gene are MGHRA and YSYEKL. The CDR3 totals 15 residues. The CDR3 spells CASSPWTGWADTQYF. CDR3 DNA: TGCGCCAGCAGCCCTTGGACAGGGTGGGCAGATACGCAGTATTTT.

The chain has TRBV5-1 and TRBJ2-1, with TRBD2 as a possible D gene (5 bases). Germline CDR1 SGHRS, CDR2 YFSETQ. CDR3 length equals 17 residues. Trimming removed 1 base at V and 10 bases at J, with 24 bases between. The CDR3 sequence is CASSLLPPGDIPGEQFF. The DNA of the CDR3 is TGCGCCAGCAGCTTGTTGCCCCCAGGCGACATCCCGGGAGAGCAGTTCTTC.

The CDR3: CASSLRGGATSYEQYF. CDR3 bases: TGTGCCAGCAGCCTCCGGGGGGGGGCGACCTCCTACGAGCAGTACTTC. The V call is TRBV11-2, the J call TRBJ2-7; 8 nucleotides line up with TRBD2. The V segment lost 5 bases and the J segment 0 bases; nucleotides outside the gene matches: 9. This CDR3 has 16 residues. CDR1 and CDR2 from the germline V gene are SGHAT and FQNNGV.

V gene TRBV4-1 combines with J gene TRBJ2-3; no clear D. From germline, CDR1 is MGHRA and CDR2 YSYEKL. CDR3 length: 11 amino acids. V lost 4 bases and J 5 bases, leaving 4 bases between the germline ends. The CDR3 bases are TGCGCCAGCAGCCTTCTAGATACGCAGTATTTT. Its protein is CASSLLDTQYF.

The V and J genes are TRBV15 and TRBJ2-1; 8 nucleotides agree with TRBD2. CDR1 is LNHNV, CDR2 YYDKDF, per germline (reference sequence). V was pared by 7 bases and J by 8 bases, with 16 bases of the junction left unmatched. The CDR3 is 16 residues long. The CDR3 sequence: CATKGAGVSGGYEQFF. The CDR3 nucleotides are TGTGCCACCAAGGGAGCGGGAGTAAGCGGTGGGTATGAGCAGTTCTTC.

The chain links TRBV27 to TRBJ2-7; D uncertain. The germline V gene encodes CDR1 MNHEY and CDR2 SMNVEV (reference sequence). V was shortened by 4 bases and J by 0 bases, with 19 bases between the two germline ends. This CDR3 is built from 17 residues. CDR3 coding DNA: TGTGCCAGCAGTTCTCCCGTCGGCAGGATTTCCTCCTACGAGCAGTACTTC. It codes for CASSSPVGRISSYEQYF.

Details on this clone: It may be a read error: a sequence one base away is much more abundant. Other DNA sequences in the same sample also yield this CDR3. The chain combines TRBV5-6 with TRBJ1-1; D remains ambiguous. The V gene's germline CDR1 is SGHDT and CDR2 YYEEEE. Trimming took off 0 bases at V and 1 base at J, with 7 bases between the two ends. The CDR3 is made up of 14 amino acids. The CDR3 is CASSLGRRNTEAFF. Here the CDR3 DNA reads TGTGCCAGCAGCTTGGGCAGGAGGAACACTGAAGCTTTCTTT.

The chain combines TRBV28 with TRBJ2-5; D might be TRBD1 (6 bases). This CDR3 comprises 15 residues. V lost 7 bases and J lost 5, with 20 bases in between. The V gene's germline CDR1 is MDHEN and CDR2 SYDVKM. CDR3 sequence: CASTNTRGMWETQYF. CDR3 DNA: TGTGCCAGCACCAACACGAGGGGGATGTGGGAGACCCAGTACTTC.

V and J are TRBV12-5 and TRBJ2-3; D is unclear. Germline-derived CDR1 and CDR2 are LGHNT and FRNRAP. Trimming removed 7 bases from V and 5 bases from J, with 7 bases in between. This CDR3 region has 11 residues. The chain's CDR3 is CASVKEDTQYF. The CDR3 coding sequence is TGTGCTAGTGTAAAAGAAGATACGCAGTATTTT.

J is TRBJ2-7 and V is TRBV7-2; D perhaps matches TRBD2 (6 bases). V lost 0 bases, J lost 7 bases, and 16 bases lay in between. CDR1 is SGHTA, CDR2 FQGNSA, per germline. CDR3 length equals 15 residues. CDR3 in amino acids: CASSLAVSGPREQYF. The CDR3, as DNA: TGTGCCAGCAGCTTAGCGGTTAGCGGCCCGAGGGAGCAGTACTTC. Using reference TRBV7-2 and TRBJ2-7 for the parts outside the CDR3, the full variable domain is GAGVSQSPSNKVTEKGKDVELRCDPISGHTALYWYRQSLGQGLEFLIYFQGNSAPDKSGLPSDRFSAERTGGSVSTLTIQRTQQEDSAVYLCASSLAVSGPREQYFGPGTRLTVT.

The DNA of the CDR3 is TGTGCCAGCCCCCGCCCGGGGGGCTCTAGCACAGATACGCAGTATTTT. It codes for CASPRPGGSSTDTQYF. The chain couples TRBV28 to TRBJ2-3; perhaps TRBD2 as D (7 bases). The CDR3 loop spans 16 amino acids. Germline V lookup: CDR1 MDHEN, CDR2 SYDVKM. V was cut by 8 bases and J by 0 bases, with 18 bases left in between.

This rearrangement joins TRBV6-6 to TRBJ2-1, with D possibly TRBD1 on 5 matching bases. V dropped 6 bases and J dropped 0 bases, with 9 bases sitting between them. This CDR3 spans 14 amino acids. Germline CDR1 is MNHNY and CDR2 is SVGAGI (reference sequence). The CDR3 DNA reads TGTGCCAGCAGGGCCGACAGCTCCTACAATGAGCAGTTCTTC. Its translation is CASRADSSYNEQFF.

The CDR3 loop reads CASARTVYTDTQYF. The CDR3 DNA follows: TGTGCCAGCGCCCGGACAGTGTATACGGATACGCAGTATTTT. This rearrangement joins TRBV6-1 to TRBJ2-3; perhaps TRBD1 as D (6 bases). The V end lost 8 bases, the J end lost 6 bases, and 18 bases lay between the germline ends. The V gene's germline CDR1 is MNHNS and CDR2 SASEGT. This CDR3 comprises 14 residues.